A selection of T cell receptor beta chains follows, all from one sample in a study of shared clonotypes between healthy human individuals. TCRdb keeps only in-frame clones here, not all; method: immunoSEQ multiplex PCR. The data hold about 2.4 million clones, with 93% observed a single time. The sample was naive CD4+ T cells from PBMCs. The source of these receptors is a young man in good health. Some clones in this sample may be carry-over from other donors' samples. The CDR3 runs from the conserved cysteine through the conserved F or W. The D gene is left open where the match is weak.

J: TRBJ1-5
V: TRBV5-1
D: -
length: 15
DNA: TGCGCCAGCAGCTTGAGGGGGGCGCGGGGTCAGCCCCAGCATTTT
CDR3: CASSLRGARGQPQHF

J: TRBJ2-2
V: TRBV6-5
D: -
length: 13
DNA: TGTGCCAGCCACAGTGATCGCACCGGGGAGCTGTTTTTT
CDR3: CASHSDRTGELFF

J: TRBJ1-1
V: TRBV7-9
D: -
length: 13
DNA: TGTGCCAGCAGCTTAGGTTTTAACACTGAAGCTTTCTTT
CDR3: CASSLGFNTEAFF

J: TRBJ2-1
V: TRBV4-1
D: TRBD2
length: 16
DNA: TGCGCCAGCAGCCAAGATCTACTAGCGGGTCTTGGTGAGCAGTTCTTC
CDR3: CASSQDLLAGLGEQFF

J: TRBJ2-5
V: TRBV5-1
D: -
length: 14
DNA: TGCGCCAGCGCAACACCCACAGGGCGGGAGACCCAGTACTTC
CDR3: CASATPTGRETQYF

J: TRBJ2-1
V: TRBV4-3
D: -
length: 15
DNA: TGCGCCAGCAGCCTGACAGGTGACAGCTACAATGAGCAGTTCTTC
CDR3: CASSLTGDSYNEQFF

J: TRBJ2-1
V: TRBV4-2
D: -
length: 14
DNA: TGTGCCAGCAGCCAAGTGGAGGGGGGCAATGAGCAGTTCTTC
CDR3: CASSQVEGGNEQFF

J: TRBJ2-7
V: TRBV10-3
D: TRBD2
length: 15
DNA: TGTGCCATCAGTGGCCAGATGGGACTAGGGGCCGAGCAGTACTTC
CDR3: CAISGQMGLGAEQYF

J: TRBJ2-5
V: TRBV5-1
D: -
length: 13
DNA: TGCGCCAGCAGCTACCGGGGGACGGAGACCCAGTACTTC
CDR3: CASSYRGTETQYF

J: TRBJ2-1
V: TRBV5-3
D: TRBD2
length: 18
DNA: TGTGCCAGAAGCGCGGGCATTGGGACTAGGAGTCGATACAATGAGCAGTTCTTC
CDR3: CARSAGIGTRSRYNEQFF

J: TRBJ2-7
V: TRBV5-6
D: -
length: 14
DNA: TGTGCCAGCAGCCGGGGTGGGGACTCCTACGAGCAGTACTTC
CDR3: CASSRGGDSYEQYF

J: TRBJ2-3
V: TRBV28
D: TRBD1
length: 14
DNA: TGTGCCAGCCGCGGGACAGGGGGCACAGATACGCAGTATTTT
CDR3: CASRGTGGTDTQYF

J: TRBJ2-3
V: TRBV6-5
D: -
length: 15
DNA: TGTGCCAGCAGTTACCACAGCCTTAGCACAGATACGCAGTATTTT
CDR3: CASSYHSLSTDTQYF

J: TRBJ2-5
V: TRBV10-3
D: -
length: 17
DNA: TGTGCCATCAGCCCCGAATCCCTCCTAGTGGCCCAAGAGACCCAGTACTTC
CDR3: CAISPESLLVAQETQYF

J: TRBJ2-7
V: TRBV7-2
D: -
length: 15
DNA: TGTGCCAGCAGCTTAAGTCCTCCAGGGGGGGGCGAGCAGTACTTC
CDR3: CASSLSPPGGGEQYF

J: TRBJ1-2
V: TRBV25-1
D: -
length: 13
DNA: TGTGCCAGCAGGCAGGCGGCCGGGCATGGCTACACCTTC
CDR3: CASRQAAGHGYTF

J: TRBJ2-1
V: TRBV27
D: TRBD1
length: 13
DNA: TGTGCCAGTGGGACAGTCGGTTACAATGAGCAGTTCTTC
CDR3: CASGTVGYNEQFF

J: TRBJ2-7
V: TRBV9
D: -
length: 14
DNA: TGTGCCAGCAGCACCGGAAGGGGGGGCGGCGAGCAGTACTTC
CDR3: CASSTGRGGGEQYF

J: TRBJ2-1
V: TRBV7-2
D: TRBD1
length: 13
DNA: TGTGCCAGCAGTTCAACAGGGGGCAATGAGCAGTTCTTC
CDR3: CASSSTGGNEQFF

J: TRBJ2-5
V: TRBV18
D: -
length: 15
DNA: TGTGCCAGCTCACTCCTCGTAGGGAGCCAAGAGACCCAGTACTTC
CDR3: CASSLLVGSQETQYF

J: TRBJ2-3
V: TRBV5-1
D: TRBD2
length: 16
DNA: TGCGCCAGCAGCCCACCCTCTAGCGGCCCTACAGATACGCAGTATTTT
CDR3: CASSPPSSGPTDTQYF

J: TRBJ2-3
V: TRBV28
D: -
length: 11
DNA: TGTGCCAGCAAGGTCACAGATACGCAGTATTTT
CDR3: CASKVTDTQYF

J: TRBJ2-7
V: TRBV28
D: -
length: 11
DNA: TGTGCCAGCAGTTTATTAGGCGAGCAGTACTTC
CDR3: CASSLLGEQYF